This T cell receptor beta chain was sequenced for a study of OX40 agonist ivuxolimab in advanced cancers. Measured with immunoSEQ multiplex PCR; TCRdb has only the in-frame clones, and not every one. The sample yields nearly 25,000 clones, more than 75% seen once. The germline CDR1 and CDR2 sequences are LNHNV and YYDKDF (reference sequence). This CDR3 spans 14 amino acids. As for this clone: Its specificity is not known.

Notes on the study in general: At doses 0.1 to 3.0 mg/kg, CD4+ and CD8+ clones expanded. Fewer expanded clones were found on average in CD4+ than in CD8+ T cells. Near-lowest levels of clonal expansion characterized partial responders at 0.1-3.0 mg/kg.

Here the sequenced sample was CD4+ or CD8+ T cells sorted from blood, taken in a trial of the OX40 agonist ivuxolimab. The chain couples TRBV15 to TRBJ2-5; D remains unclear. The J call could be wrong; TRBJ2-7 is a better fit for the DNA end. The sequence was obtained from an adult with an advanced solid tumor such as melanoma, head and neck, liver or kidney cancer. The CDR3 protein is CATSRDPGVYEQYF. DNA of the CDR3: TGTGCCACCAGCAGAGATCCGGGCGTCTACGAGCAGTACTTC.